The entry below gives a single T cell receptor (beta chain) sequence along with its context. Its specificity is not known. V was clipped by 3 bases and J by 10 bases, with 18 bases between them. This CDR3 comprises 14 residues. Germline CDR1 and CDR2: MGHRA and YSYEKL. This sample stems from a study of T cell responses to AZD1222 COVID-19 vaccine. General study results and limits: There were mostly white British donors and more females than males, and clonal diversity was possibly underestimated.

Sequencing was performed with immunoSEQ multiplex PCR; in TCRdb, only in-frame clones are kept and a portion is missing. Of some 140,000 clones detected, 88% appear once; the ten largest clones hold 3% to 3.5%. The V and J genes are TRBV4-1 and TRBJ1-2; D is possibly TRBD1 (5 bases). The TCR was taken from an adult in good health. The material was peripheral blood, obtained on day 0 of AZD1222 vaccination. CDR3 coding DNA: TGCGCCAGCAGCCACCTTCCCACAGGAAAACTCTACACCTTC. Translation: CASSHLPTGKLYTF.